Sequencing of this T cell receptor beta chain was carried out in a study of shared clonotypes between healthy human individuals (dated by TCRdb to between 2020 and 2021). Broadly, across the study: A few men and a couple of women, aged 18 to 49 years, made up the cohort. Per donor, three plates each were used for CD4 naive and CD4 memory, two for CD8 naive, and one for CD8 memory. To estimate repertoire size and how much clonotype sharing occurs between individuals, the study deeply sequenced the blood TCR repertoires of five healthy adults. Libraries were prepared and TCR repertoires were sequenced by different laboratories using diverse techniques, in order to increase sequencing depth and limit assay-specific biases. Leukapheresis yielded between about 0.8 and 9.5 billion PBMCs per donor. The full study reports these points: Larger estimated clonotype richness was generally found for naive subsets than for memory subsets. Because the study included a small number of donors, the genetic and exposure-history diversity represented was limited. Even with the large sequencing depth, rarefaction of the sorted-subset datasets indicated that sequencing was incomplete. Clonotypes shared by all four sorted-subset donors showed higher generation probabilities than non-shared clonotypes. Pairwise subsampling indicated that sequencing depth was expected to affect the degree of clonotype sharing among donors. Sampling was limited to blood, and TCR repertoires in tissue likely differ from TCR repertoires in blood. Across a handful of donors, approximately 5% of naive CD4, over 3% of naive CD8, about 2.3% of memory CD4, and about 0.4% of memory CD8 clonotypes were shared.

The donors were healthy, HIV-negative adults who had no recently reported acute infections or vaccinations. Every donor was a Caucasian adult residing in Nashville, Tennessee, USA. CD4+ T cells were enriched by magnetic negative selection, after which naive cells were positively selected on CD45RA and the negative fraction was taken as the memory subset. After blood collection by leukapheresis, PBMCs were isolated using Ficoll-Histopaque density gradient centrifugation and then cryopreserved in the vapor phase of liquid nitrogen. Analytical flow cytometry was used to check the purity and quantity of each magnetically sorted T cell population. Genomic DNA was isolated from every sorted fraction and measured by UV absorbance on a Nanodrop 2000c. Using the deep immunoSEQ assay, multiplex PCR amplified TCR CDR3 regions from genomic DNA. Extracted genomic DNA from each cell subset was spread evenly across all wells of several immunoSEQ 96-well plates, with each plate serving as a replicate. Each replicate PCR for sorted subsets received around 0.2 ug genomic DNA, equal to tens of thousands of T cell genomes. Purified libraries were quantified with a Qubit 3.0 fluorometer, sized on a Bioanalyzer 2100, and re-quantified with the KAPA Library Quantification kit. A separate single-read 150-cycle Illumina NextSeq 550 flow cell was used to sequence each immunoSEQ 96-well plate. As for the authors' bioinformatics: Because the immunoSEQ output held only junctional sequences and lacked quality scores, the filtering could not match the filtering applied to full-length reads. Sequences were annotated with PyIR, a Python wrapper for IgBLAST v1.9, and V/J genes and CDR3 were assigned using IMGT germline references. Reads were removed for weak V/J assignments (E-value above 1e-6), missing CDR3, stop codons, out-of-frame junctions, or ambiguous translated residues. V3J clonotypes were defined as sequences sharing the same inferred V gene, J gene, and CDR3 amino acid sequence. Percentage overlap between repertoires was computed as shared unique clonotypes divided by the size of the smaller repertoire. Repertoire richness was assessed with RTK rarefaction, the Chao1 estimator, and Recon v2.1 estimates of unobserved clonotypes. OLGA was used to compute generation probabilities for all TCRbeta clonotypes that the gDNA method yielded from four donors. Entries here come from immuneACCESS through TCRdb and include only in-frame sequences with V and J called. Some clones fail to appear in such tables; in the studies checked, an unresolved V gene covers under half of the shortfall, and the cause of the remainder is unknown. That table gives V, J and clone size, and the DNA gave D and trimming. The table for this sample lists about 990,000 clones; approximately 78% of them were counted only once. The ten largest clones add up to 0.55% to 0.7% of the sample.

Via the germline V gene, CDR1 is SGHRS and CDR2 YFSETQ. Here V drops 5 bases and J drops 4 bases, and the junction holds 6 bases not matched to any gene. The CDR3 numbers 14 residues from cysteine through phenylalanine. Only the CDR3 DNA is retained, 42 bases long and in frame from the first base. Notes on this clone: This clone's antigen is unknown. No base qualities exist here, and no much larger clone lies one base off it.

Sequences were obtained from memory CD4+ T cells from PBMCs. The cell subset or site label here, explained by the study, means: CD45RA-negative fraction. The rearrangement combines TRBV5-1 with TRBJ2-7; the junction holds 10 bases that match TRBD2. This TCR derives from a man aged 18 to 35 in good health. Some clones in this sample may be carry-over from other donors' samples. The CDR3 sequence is CASRRTSGRYEQYF. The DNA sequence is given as TGCGCCAGCAGGAGGACTAGCGGACGATACGAGCAGTACTTC.